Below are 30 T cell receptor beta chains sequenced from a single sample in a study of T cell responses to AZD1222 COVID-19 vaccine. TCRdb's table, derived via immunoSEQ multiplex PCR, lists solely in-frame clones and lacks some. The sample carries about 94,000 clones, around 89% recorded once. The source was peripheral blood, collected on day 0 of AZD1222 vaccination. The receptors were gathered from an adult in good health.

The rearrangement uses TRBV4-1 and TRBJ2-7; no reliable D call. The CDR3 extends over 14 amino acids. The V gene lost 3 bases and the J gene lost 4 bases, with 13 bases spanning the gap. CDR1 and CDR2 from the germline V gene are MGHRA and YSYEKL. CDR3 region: CASSQTAFTYEQYF. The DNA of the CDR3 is TGCGCCAGCAGCCAGACTGCTTTTACTTACGAGCAGTACTTC.

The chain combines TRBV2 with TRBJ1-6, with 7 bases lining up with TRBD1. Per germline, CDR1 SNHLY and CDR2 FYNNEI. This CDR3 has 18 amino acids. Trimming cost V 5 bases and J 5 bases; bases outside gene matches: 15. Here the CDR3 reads CASSYQPLDRLHNSPLHF. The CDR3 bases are TGTGCCAGCAGTTATCAACCTCTGGACAGGCTTCATAATTCACCCCTCCACTTT.

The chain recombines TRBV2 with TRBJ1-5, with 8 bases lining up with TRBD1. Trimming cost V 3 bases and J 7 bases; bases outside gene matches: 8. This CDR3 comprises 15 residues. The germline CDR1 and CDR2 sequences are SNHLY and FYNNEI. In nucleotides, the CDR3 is TGTGCCAGCAGTGAGTCAGGGGGCGGTCGACAGCCCCAGCATTTT. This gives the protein CASSESGGGRQPQHF.

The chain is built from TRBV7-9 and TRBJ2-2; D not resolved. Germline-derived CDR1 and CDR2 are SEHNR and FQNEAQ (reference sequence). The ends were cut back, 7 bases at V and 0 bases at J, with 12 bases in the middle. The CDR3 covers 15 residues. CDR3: CASILLVANTGELFF. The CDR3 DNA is TGTGCCAGCATATTGCTGGTTGCGAACACCGGGGAGCTGTTTTTT.

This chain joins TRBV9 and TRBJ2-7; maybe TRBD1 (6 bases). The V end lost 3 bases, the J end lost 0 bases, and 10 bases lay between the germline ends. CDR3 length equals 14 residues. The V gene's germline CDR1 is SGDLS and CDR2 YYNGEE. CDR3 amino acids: CASSGQESSYEQYF. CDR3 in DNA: TGTGCCAGCAGCGGACAGGAAAGCTCCTACGAGCAGTACTTC.

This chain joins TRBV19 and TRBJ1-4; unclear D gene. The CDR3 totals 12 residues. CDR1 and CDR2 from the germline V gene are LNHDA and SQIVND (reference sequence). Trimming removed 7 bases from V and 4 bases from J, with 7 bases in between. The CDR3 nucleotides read TGTGCCAGTACTGGGGATAATGAAAAACTGTTTTTT. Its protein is CASTGDNEKLFF.

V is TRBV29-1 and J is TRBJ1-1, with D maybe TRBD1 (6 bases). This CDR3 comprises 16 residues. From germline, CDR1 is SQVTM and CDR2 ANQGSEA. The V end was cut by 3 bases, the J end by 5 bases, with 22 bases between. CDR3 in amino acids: CSVDPLQQGRGTEAFF. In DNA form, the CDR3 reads TGCAGCGTTGACCCCCTACAACAGGGTCGAGGAACTGAAGCTTTCTTT.

CDR3 coding DNA: TGTGCCAGCAGGCAGGGACCAGAAACCTACGAGCAGTACTTC. It translates to CASRQGPETYEQYF. V gene TRBV6-5 combines with J gene TRBJ2-7; D may correspond to TRBD1 or TRBD2 (5 bases each). Germline CDR1 is MNHEY and CDR2 is SVGAGI. The CDR3 covers 14 residues. Trimming shortened V by 6 bases and J by 2 bases, and 14 bases separated the two germline ends.

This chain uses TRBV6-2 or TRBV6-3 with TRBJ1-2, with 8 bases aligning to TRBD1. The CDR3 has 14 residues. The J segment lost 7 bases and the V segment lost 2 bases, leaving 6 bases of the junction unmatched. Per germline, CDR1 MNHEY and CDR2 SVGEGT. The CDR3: CASSYPDRVSGYTF. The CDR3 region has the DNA TGTGCCAGCAGTTACCCGGACAGGGTTTCTGGCTACACCTTC.

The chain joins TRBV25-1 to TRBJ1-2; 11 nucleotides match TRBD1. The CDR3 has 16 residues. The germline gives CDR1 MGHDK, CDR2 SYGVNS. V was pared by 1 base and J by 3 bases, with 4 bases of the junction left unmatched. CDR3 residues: CASSESPGQGDYGYTF. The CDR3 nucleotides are TGTGCCAGCAGTGAATCCCCGGGACAGGGGGACTATGGCTACACCTTC.

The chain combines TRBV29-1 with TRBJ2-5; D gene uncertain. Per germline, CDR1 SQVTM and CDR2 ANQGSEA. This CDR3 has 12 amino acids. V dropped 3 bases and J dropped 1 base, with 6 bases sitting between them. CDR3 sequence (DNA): TGCAGCGTTGACCTAAGCCAAGAGACCCAGTACTTC. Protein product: CSVDLSQETQYF.

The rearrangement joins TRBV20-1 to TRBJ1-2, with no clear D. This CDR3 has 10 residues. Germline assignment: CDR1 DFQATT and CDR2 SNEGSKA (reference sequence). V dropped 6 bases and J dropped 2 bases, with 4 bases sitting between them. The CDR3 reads CSASNYGYTF. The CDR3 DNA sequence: TGCAGTGCGAGCAACTATGGCTACACCTTC.

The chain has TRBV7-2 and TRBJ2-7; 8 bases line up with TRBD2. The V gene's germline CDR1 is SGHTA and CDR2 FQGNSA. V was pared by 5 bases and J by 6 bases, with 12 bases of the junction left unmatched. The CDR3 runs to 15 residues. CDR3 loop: CASSPYGGGGGEQYF. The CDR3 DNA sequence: TGTGCCAGCAGCCCATACGGGGGGGGCGGTGGCGAGCAGTACTTC.

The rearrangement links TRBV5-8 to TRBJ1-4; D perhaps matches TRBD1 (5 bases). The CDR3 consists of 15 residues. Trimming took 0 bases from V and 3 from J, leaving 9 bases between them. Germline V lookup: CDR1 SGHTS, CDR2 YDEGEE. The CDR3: CASSLDGGSNEKLFF. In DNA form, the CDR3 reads TGTGCCAGCAGCTTGGATGGGGGTTCTAATGAAAAACTGTTTTTT.

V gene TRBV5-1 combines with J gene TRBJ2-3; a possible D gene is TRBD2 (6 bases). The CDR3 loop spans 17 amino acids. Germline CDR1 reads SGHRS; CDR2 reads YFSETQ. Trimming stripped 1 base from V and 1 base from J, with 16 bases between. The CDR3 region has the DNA TGCGCCAGCAGCTTGCTGGGGGACTCCCTGCGCACAGATACGCAGTATTTT. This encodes CASSLLGDSLRTDTQYF.

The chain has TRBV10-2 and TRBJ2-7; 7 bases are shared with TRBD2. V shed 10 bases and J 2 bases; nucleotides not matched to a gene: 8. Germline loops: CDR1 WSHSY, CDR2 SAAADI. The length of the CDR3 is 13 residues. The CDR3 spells CATRGGSTYEQYF. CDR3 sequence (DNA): TGCGCCACCCGGGGAGGGAGCACCTACGAGCAGTACTTC.

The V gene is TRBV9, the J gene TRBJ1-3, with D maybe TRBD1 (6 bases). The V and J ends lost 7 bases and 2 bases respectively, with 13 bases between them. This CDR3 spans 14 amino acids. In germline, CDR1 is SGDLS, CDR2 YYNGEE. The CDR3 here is CASPTRGPGNTIYF. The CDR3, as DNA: TGTGCCAGCCCAACCAGGGGCCCTGGAAACACCATATATTTT.

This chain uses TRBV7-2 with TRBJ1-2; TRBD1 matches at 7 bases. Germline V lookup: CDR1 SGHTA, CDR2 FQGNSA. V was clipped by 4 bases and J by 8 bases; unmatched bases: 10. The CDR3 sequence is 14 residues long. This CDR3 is CASSYLEGARGYTF. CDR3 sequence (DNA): TGTGCCAGCAGCTACCTAGAGGGGGCACGCGGCTACACCTTC.

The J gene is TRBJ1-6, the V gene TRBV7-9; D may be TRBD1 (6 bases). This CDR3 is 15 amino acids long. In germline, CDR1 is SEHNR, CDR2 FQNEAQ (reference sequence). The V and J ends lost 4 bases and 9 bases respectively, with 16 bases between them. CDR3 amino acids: CASSSGQRDGSPLHF. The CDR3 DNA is TGTGCCAGCAGCTCCGGACAGCGGGATGGTTCACCCCTCCACTTT.

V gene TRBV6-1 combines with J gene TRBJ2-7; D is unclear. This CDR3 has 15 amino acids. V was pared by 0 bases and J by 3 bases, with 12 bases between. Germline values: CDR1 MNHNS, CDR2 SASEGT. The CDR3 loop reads CASSEAERFDYEQYF. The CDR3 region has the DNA TGTGCCAGCAGTGAAGCCGAGAGGTTCGACTACGAGCAGTACTTC.

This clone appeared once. CDR3 region: CASQERDTEAFF. The CDR3 DNA sequence: TGTGCCAGCCAGGAGAGGGACACTGAAGCTTTCTTT. The rearrangement joins TRBV6-1 to TRBJ1-1, with D hard to call. Trimming cost V 8 bases and J 3 bases, with 10 bases left between them. Germline V gene lookup returns CDR1 MNHNS and CDR2 SASEGT. This CDR3 has 12 residues.

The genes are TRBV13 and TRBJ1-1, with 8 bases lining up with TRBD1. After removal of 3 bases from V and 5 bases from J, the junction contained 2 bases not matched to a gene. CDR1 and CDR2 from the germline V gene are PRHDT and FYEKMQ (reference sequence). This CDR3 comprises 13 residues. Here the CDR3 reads CASSLTGVTEAFF. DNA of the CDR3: TGTGCCAGCAGCTTGACAGGGGTGACTGAAGCTTTCTTT.

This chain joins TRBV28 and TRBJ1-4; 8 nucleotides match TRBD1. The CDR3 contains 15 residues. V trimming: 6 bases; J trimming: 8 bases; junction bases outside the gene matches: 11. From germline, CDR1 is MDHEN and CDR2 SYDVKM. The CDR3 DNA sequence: TGTGCCAGCAGCCCACTGGGACAGGTGGGAGAAAAACTGTTTTTT. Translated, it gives CASSPLGQVGEKLFF.

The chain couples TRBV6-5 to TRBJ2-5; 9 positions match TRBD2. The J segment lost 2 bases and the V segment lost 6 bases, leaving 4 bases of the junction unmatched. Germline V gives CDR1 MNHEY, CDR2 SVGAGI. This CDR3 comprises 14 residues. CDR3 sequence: CASRPAGGQETQYF. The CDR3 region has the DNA TGTGCCAGCAGACCTGCGGGGGGGCAAGAGACCCAGTACTTC.

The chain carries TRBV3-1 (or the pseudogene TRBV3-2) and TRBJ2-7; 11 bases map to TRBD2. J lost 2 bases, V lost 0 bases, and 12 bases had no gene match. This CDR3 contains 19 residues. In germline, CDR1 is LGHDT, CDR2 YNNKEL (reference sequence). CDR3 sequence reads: CASSQDMPGTSGGAYEQYF. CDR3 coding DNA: TGTGCCAGCAGCCAAGATATGCCAGGGACTAGCGGAGGCGCCTACGAGCAGTACTTC.

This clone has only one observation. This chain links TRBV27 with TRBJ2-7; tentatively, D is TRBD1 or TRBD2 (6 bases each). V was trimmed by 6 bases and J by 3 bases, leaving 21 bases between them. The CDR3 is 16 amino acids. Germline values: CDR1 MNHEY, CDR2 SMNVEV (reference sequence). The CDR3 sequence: CASSPGGGLAYYEQYF. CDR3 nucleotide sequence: TGTGCCAGCAGCCCCGGGGGCGGCCTTGCGTACTACGAGCAGTACTTC.

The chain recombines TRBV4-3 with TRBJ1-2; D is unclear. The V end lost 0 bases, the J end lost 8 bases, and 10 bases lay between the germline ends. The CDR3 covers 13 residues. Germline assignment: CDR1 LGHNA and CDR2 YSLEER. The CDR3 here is CASSQDRGVGYTF. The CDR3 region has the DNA TGCGCCAGCAGCCAAGATCGTGGTGTAGGCTACACCTTC.

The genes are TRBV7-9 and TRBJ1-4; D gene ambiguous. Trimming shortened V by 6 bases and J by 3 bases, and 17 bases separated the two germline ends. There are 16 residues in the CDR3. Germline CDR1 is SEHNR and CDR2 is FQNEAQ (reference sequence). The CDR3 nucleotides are TGTGCCAGCAGTCACAACACGGCGGCAGCTAATGAAAAACTGTTTTTT. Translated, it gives CASSHNTAAANEKLFF.

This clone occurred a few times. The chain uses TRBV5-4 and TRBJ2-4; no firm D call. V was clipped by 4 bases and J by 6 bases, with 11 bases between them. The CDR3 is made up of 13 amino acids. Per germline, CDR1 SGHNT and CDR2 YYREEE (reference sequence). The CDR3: CASSLDVSNIQYF. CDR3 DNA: TGTGCCAGCAGCCTGGACGTCTCAAACATTCAGTACTTC. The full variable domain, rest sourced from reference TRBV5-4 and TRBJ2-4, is ETGVTQSPTHLIKTRGQQVTLRCSSQSGHNTVSWYQQALGQGPQFIFQYYREEENGRGNFPPRFSGLQFPNYSSELNVNALELDDSALYLCASSLDVSNIQYFGAGTRLSVL.

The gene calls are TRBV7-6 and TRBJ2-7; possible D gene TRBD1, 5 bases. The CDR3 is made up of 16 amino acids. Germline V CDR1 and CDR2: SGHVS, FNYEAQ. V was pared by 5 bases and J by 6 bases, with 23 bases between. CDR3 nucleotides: TGTGCCAGCAGCCTCAGGGTCCGCGATGGCCAAGGCGAGCAGTACTTC. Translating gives CASSLRVRDGQGEQYF.